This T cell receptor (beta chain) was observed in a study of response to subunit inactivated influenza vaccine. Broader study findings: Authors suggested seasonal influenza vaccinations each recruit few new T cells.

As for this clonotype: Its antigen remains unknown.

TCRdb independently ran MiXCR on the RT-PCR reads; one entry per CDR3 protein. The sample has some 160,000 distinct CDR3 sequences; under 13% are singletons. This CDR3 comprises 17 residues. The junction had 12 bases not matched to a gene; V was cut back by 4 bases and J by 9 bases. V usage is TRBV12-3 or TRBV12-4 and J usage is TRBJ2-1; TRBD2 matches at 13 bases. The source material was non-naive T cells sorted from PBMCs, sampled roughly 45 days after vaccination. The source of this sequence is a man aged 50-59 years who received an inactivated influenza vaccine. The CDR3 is CASSSPLTSGRRGEQFF. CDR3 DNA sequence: TGTGCCAGCAGTTCCCCCTTGACTAGCGGGAGGCGCGGTGAGCAGTTCTTC.